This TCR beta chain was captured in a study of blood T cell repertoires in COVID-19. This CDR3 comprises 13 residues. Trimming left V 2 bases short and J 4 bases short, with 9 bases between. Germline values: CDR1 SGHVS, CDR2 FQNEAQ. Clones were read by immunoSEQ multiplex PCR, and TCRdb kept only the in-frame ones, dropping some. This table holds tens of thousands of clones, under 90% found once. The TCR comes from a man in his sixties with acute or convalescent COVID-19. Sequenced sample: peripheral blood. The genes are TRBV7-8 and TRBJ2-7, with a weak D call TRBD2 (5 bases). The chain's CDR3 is CASSLIGEYEQYF. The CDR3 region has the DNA TGTGCCAGCAGCTTAATTGGGGAGTACGAGCAGTACTTC.